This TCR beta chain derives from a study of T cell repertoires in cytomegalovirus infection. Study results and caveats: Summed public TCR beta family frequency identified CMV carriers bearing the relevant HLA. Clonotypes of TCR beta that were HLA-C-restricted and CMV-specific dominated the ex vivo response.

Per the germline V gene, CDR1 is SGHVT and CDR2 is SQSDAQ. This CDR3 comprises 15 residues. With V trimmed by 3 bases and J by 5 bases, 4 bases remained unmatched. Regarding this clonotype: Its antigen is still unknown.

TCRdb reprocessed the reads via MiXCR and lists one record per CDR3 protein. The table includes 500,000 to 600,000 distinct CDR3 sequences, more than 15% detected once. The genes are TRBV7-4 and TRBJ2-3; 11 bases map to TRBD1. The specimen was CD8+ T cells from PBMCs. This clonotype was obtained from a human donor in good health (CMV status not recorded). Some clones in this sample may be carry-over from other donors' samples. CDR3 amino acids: CASSFRDRGIDTQYF. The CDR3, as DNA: TGTGCCAGCAGCTTCCGGGACAGGGGGATAGATACGCAGTATTTT.